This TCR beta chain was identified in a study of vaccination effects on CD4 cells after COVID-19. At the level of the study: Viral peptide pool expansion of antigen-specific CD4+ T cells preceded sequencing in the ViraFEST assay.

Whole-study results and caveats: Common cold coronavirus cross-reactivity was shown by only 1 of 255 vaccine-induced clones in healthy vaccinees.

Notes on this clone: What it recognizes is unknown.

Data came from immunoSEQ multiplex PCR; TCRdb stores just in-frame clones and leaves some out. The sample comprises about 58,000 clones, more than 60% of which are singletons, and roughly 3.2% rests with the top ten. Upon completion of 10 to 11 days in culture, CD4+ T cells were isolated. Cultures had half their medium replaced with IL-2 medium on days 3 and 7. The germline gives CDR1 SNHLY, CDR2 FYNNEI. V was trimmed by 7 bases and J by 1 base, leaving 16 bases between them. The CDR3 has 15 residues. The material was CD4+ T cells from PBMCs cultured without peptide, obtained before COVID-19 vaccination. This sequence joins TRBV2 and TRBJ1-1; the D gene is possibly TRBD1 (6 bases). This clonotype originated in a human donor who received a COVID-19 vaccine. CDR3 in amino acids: CASIRATGQNTEAFF. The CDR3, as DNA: TGTGCCAGCATTCGAGCGACAGGCCAGAACACTGAAGCTTTCTTT.